Following are 30 T cell receptor beta chains from one sample sequenced in a study of cytotoxic CD8 clonotypes in ibrutinib-treated CLL. Repertoires were generated with immunoSEQ multiplex PCR, while TCRdb's copy carries only in-frame clones and drops some. The table has 150,000 to 200,000 clones, 70% to 90% seen once. Source: PBMCs, taken at disease progression, from a patient treated with ibrutinib. These receptors came from a human donor with chronic lymphocytic leukemia.

This rearrangement joins TRBV9 to TRBJ2-3; 10 bases fit TRBD1. After removal of 3 bases from V and 3 bases from J, the junction contained 10 bases not matched to a gene. The germline V gene encodes CDR1 SGDLS and CDR2 YYNGEE. The CDR3 runs to 17 residues. CDR3 in DNA: TGTGCCAGCAGCGCTCTGAAGACAGGGGGCACTACAGATACGCAGTATTTT. Translating gives CASSALKTGGTTDTQYF.

This clone has a handful of counts. This chain links TRBV19 with TRBJ2-7; the match to TRBD2 covers 9 bases. The CDR3 runs 15 residues. After removal of 4 bases from V and 0 bases from J, the junction contained 4 bases not matched to a gene. Germline V gives CDR1 LNHDA, CDR2 SQIVND (reference sequence). The CDR3 nucleotides are TGTGCCAGTAGTAGACCGACTAGCGGCTCCTACGAGCAGTACTTC. This gives the protein CASSRPTSGSYEQYF.

The rearrangement joins TRBV28 to TRBJ1-4; D gene unclear. The CDR3 covers 20 residues. Germline values: CDR1 MDHEN, CDR2 SYDVKM. Trimming took 1 base from V and 4 from J, leaving 25 bases between them. CDR3 loop: CASSLSWYRVSYGDNEKLFF. The DNA for the CDR3 is TGTGCCAGCAGTTTATCCTGGTATAGGGTTTCATACGGAGATAATGAAAAACTGTTTTTT.

Written as DNA, the CDR3 is TGTGCCAGCAGCCTGCTCCGGGGTATCACTGAAGCTTTCTTT. It encodes CASSLLRGITEAFF. The V and J genes are TRBV7-8 and TRBJ1-1, with D unclear. Between the trimmed V and J ends, which lost 5 bases and 4 bases, there was a span of 14 bases. This CDR3 has 14 amino acids. In germline, CDR1 is SGHVS, CDR2 FQNEAQ.

The rearrangement links TRBV25-1 to TRBJ2-5; weak D call: TRBD1 (6 bases). Trimming stripped 8 bases from V and 1 base from J, with 26 bases between. This CDR3 contains 18 residues. Looked up from germline, CDR1 is MGHDK and CDR2 is SYGVNS. CDR3 bases: TGTGCCAGCCTCGATCCGACCAACGTTAGGGGGACCCAAGAGACCCAGTACTTC. Protein sequence: CASLDPTNVRGTQETQYF.

This chain links TRBV7-2 with TRBJ2-3; 8 nucleotides match TRBD2. CDR1 and CDR2 from the germline V gene are SGHTA and FQGNSA. The CDR3 sequence is 15 residues long. J was trimmed by 1 base and V by 1 base; bases with no gene match: 1. The CDR3 reads CASSLVGGGTDTQYF. As DNA, the CDR3 is TGTGCCAGCAGCTTAGTCGGGGGGGGCACAGATACGCAGTATTTT.

This sequence joins TRBV29-1 and TRBJ2-7; a possible D gene is TRBD2 (5 bases). V lost 5 bases to trimming and J lost 0 bases, with 17 bases between them. The CDR3 spans 15 residues. Germline lookup yields CDR1 SQVTM and CDR2 ANQGSEA. CDR3 region: CSVRGLSGSSYEQYF. The CDR3 nucleotides read TGCAGCGTTCGCGGCCTAAGCGGAAGCTCCTACGAGCAGTACTTC.

The rearrangement joins TRBV30 to TRBJ2-2, with 7 bases that match TRBD2. Germline CDR1 is GTSNPN and CDR2 is SVGIG (reference sequence). The V and J ends lost 3 bases and 3 bases, in that order; junction bases with no gene match: 10. The CDR3 has 16 residues. CDR3 nucleotides: TGTGCCTGGAGAAAAGGCGGGAGTTCAGACACCGGGGAGCTGTTTTTT. Translating gives CAWRKGGSSDTGELFF.

The V gene is TRBV5-4, the J gene TRBJ2-7, with TRBD2 matching over 7 bases. J was trimmed by 4 bases and V by 3 bases; bases with no gene match: 10. The CDR3 covers 15 residues. Germline CDR1 SGHNT, CDR2 YYREEE (reference sequence). The CDR3 sequence is CASSSGLADLYEQYF. CDR3 sequence (DNA): TGTGCCAGCAGCTCGGGGCTAGCGGATCTTTACGAGCAGTACTTC.

This clone was counted between two and nine times. The chain links TRBV7-9 to TRBJ1-5; D ambiguous. The germline CDR1 and CDR2 sequences are SEHNR and FQNEAQ (reference sequence). The CDR3 consists of 17 residues. The ends were cut back, 0 bases at V and 0 bases at J, with 12 bases in the middle. CDR3: CASSLAPTRYSNQPQHF. The CDR3 region has the DNA TGTGCCAGCAGCTTAGCACCCACCCGTTATAGCAATCAGCCCCAGCATTTT.

V is TRBV19 and J is TRBJ2-1, with 8 bases lining up with TRBD2. The germline gives CDR1 LNHDA, CDR2 SQIVND (reference sequence). V trimming: 3 bases; J trimming: 5 bases; junction bases outside the gene matches: 6. This CDR3 has 15 residues. CDR3 region: CASSISSGANNEQFF. The DNA for the CDR3 is TGTGCCAGTAGTATTAGTAGCGGGGCGAACAATGAGCAGTTCTTC.

The V call is TRBV5-1, the J call TRBJ1-1, with TRBD1 as a possible D gene (5 bases). The V end lost 0 bases, the J end lost 8 bases, and 8 bases lay between the germline ends. The CDR3 loop spans 12 amino acids. CDR1 is SGHRS and CDR2 is YFSETQ in the germline V gene. CDR3: CASSLGGIEAFF. The CDR3 nucleotides are TGCGCCAGCAGCTTGGGGGGGATCGAAGCTTTCTTT.

In nucleotides, the CDR3 is TGTGCCAGCAGGGGTTTAGAGAGCGGCAATCAGCCCCAGCATTTT. It translates to CASRGLESGNQPQHF. The genes are TRBV27 and TRBJ1-5; D remains unclear. This CDR3 comprises 15 residues. V shed 6 bases and J shed 2 bases, with 14 bases lying between them. Germline loops: CDR1 MNHEY, CDR2 SMNVEV (reference sequence).

The J gene is TRBJ1-5, the V gene TRBV9, with D possibly being TRBD1 (5 bases). The CDR3 extends over 13 amino acids. V lost 3 bases, J lost 7 bases, and 11 bases lay in between. Germline values: CDR1 SGDLS, CDR2 YYNGEE. The CDR3: CASSAGTSQPQHF. The CDR3 DNA follows: TGTGCCAGCAGCGCAGGGACTAGCCAGCCCCAGCATTTT.

This sequence joins TRBV28 and TRBJ1-5, with 7 bases lining up with TRBD1. The CDR3 runs 15 residues. V dropped 6 bases and J dropped 3; count of bases not matched to a gene: 8. Germline CDR1 reads MDHEN; CDR2 reads SYDVKM. CDR3 sequence: CASSQPGQNNQPQHF. In nucleotides, the CDR3 is TGTGCCAGCAGCCAACCGGGACAGAACAATCAGCCCCAGCATTTT.

This sequence joins TRBV30 and TRBJ1-3, with no clear D. Per germline, CDR1 GTSNPN and CDR2 SVGIG (reference sequence). Trimming pared 0 bases from V and 1 base from J, leaving 10 bases between. CDR3 length equals 15 residues. The CDR3 sequence: CAWSVPMTSGNTIYF. The CDR3 DNA is TGTGCCTGGAGTGTGCCAATGACATCTGGAAACACCATATATTTT.

This clone was counted between two and nine times. V usage is TRBV18 and J usage is TRBJ2-7, with TRBD1 as a possible D gene (6 bases). The CDR3 spans 13 residues. Trimming took 3 bases from V and 3 from J, leaving 9 bases between them. Per the germline V gene, CDR1 is KGHSH and CDR2 is LQKENI. In DNA form, the CDR3 reads TGTGCCAGCTCACCCGTGGACAGCTACGAGCAGTACTTC. It specifies CASSPVDSYEQYF.

The chain combines TRBV5-1 with TRBJ2-7; 7 nucleotides agree with TRBD1. This CDR3 region has 16 residues. Germline loops: CDR1 SGHRS, CDR2 YFSETQ. J was trimmed by 2 bases and V by 4 bases; bases with no gene match: 12. The CDR3 DNA reads TGCGCCAGCAGCCCGGGCGTACGGGGACAGACCTACGAGCAGTACTTC. As protein: CASSPGVRGQTYEQYF. The variable domain in full, with the rest retrieved from reference TRBV5-1 and TRBJ2-7, is KAGVTQTPRYLIKTRGQQVTLSCSPISGHRSVSWYQQTPGQGLQFLFEYFSETQRNKGNFPGRFSGRQFSNSRSEMNVSTLELGDSALYLCASSPGVRGQTYEQYFGPGTRLTVT.

This chain uses TRBV4-3 with TRBJ2-1, with 10 positions matching TRBD2. V trimming: 0 bases; J trimming: 7 bases; junction bases outside the gene matches: 9. The germline V gene encodes CDR1 LGHNA and CDR2 YSLEER. The CDR3 runs to 17 residues. CDR3 in DNA: TGCGCCAGCAGCCAAGATCCTAGCGGGGGCGTCTTAAATGAGCAGTTCTTC. Residues: CASSQDPSGGVLNEQFF.

CDR3 DNA sequence: TGTGCCAGTACAGCCCTTAGAGGTTATGGCTACACCTTC. Amino acid sequence: CASTALRGYGYTF. The chain carries TRBV27 and TRBJ1-2; D ambiguous. Germline CDR1 MNHEY, CDR2 SMNVEV (reference sequence). Deletions cut 9 bases from V and 5 bases from J, with 16 bases between. The CDR3 covers 13 residues.

The chain has TRBV11-2 and TRBJ1-1; maybe TRBD1 (5 bases). V was shortened by 8 bases and J by 0 bases, with 16 bases between the two germline ends. Germline loops: CDR1 SGHAT, CDR2 FQNNGV. This CDR3 contains 15 residues. The CDR3 region is CASVLPGDLNTEAFF. The CDR3 DNA reads TGTGCCAGCGTACTACCGGGGGATTTGAACACTGAAGCTTTCTTT.

This clone was seen only a few times. The chain recombines TRBV7-3 with TRBJ1-5; unclear D gene. The V gene lost 2 bases and the J gene lost 0 bases, with 8 bases spanning the gap. Germline CDR1 and CDR2: SGHTA and FQGTGA. The CDR3 loop spans 15 amino acids. CDR3 nucleotide sequence: TGTGCCAGCAGCTTAGACATATATAGCAATCAGCCCCAGCATTTT. Protein product: CASSLDIYSNQPQHF.

V usage is TRBV7-8 and J usage is TRBJ2-7; 8 positions agree with TRBD2. Trimming took 6 bases from V and 2 from J; bases not matched to a gene: 12. CDR3 length equals 16 residues. Germline V gene lookup returns CDR1 SGHVS and CDR2 FQNEAQ. CDR3 nucleotide sequence: TGTGCCAGCAGTCCACGCCCGGGACTAGTGGCCTACGAGCAGTACTTC. Its translation is CASSPRPGLVAYEQYF.

The chain is built from TRBV11-3 and TRBJ2-7; weak D call: TRBD1 (6 bases). Per germline, CDR1 SGHNT and CDR2 YENEEA. This CDR3 has 16 amino acids. V was shortened by 1 base and J by 7 bases, with 20 bases between the two germline ends. CDR3: CASSLGAGDPYMEQYF. CDR3 DNA: TGTGCCAGCAGCTTAGGCGCAGGGGACCCCTATATGGAGCAGTACTTC.

The chain combines TRBV5-6 with TRBJ2-7; D gene uncertain. V was clipped by 1 base and J by 2 bases, with 13 bases between them. CDR3 length equals 15 residues. The germline CDR1 and CDR2 sequences are SGHDT and YYEEEE. The DNA for the CDR3 is TGTGCCAGCAGCTTGCCCACCTATGATCCCTACGAGCAGTACTTC. Its translation: CASSLPTYDPYEQYF.

The chain is built from TRBV7-2 and TRBJ2-3; TRBD2 matches at 11 bases. The germline V gene has CDR1 SGHTA and CDR2 FQGNSA. Trimming removed 4 bases from V and 5 bases from J; junction bases left unmatched: 2. The CDR3 loop spans 14 amino acids. CDR3 sequence reads: CASSSGLAVDTQYF. The CDR3 DNA reads as TGTGCCAGCAGCTCGGGACTAGCGGTAGATACGCAGTATTTT.

The V call is TRBV4-3, the J call TRBJ1-1; unclear D gene. CDR3 length: 14 amino acids. Trimming took 5 bases from V and 1 from J, leaving 11 bases between them. The germline CDR1 and CDR2 sequences are LGHNA and YSLEER. The CDR3 sequence is CASSDRTPNTEAFF. Written as DNA, the CDR3 is TGCGCCAGCAGCGATCGTACCCCGAACACTGAAGCTTTCTTT.

This clone was recorded once. The chain has TRBV4-2 and TRBJ2-7; D gene unclear. The germline CDR1 and CDR2 sequences are LGHNA and YNFKEQ. V was trimmed by 0 bases and J by 6 bases, leaving 12 bases between them. The length of the CDR3 is 14 residues. The CDR3: CASSQDNSVSEQYF. DNA for the CDR3: TGTGCCAGCAGCCAAGACAATTCGGTATCCGAGCAGTACTTC.

This clone appeared once. The V call is TRBV6-5, the J call TRBJ1-1; 8 bases are shared with TRBD1. Germline CDR1 and CDR2: MNHEY and SVGAGI. The CDR3 is 14 residues long. The V segment lost 6 bases and the J segment 3 bases; nucleotides outside the gene matches: 6. Here the CDR3 DNA reads TGTGCCAGCAGCCTACAGGGGGGGGACACTGAAGCTTTCTTT. Its translation is CASSLQGGDTEAFF.

This chain connects TRBV9 to TRBJ2-1, with no clear D. The germline V gene encodes CDR1 SGDLS and CDR2 YYNGEE. Deletions cut 0 bases from V and 2 bases from J, with 6 bases between. This CDR3 comprises 14 residues. For the CDR3, the DNA is TGTGCCAGCAGCGTAGGCCAGGCCTACAATGAGCAGTTCTTC. The encoded protein is CASSVGQAYNEQFF.